These T cell receptor beta chains were read from a single sample in a study of shared clonotypes between healthy human individuals. Profiling relied on immunoSEQ multiplex PCR, and the TCRdb table lists in-frame clones only, not all of them. The sample yields 2 million to 2.5 million clones, 80% to 95% seen once. Sequenced material: naive CD4+ T cells from PBMCs. The receptors derive from a man aged 18 to 35 in good health. Some clones in this sample may be carry-over from other donors' samples. CDR3s include the opening cysteine and the closing phenylalanine or tryptophan. Each record gives: D gene, V gene, J gene, clone size, CDR3 protein, CDR3 DNA. The D gene is left open where the match is weak. Expanded clones get a size class; other rows say once, few or many, or leave the size out.

NA	TRBV28	TRBJ1-1	NA	CASSSYPQGRAFF	TGTGCCAGCAGTTCTTACCCACAGGGTAGAGCTTTCTTT
NA	TRBV7-2	TRBJ2-2	once	CASSLWDTRNTGELFF	TGTGCCAGCAGCTTATGGGACACCCGGAACACCGGGGAGCTGTTTTTT
TRBD2	TRBV5-1	TRBJ2-3	few	CASSLTSGSTDTQYF	TGCGCCAGCAGCTTGACTAGCGGTAGCACAGATACGCAGTATTTT
NA	TRBV5-1	TRBJ1-1	NA	CASSLGQLTMNTEAFF	TGCGCCAGCAGCCTAGGACAGCTAACTATGAACACTGAAGCTTTCTTT
NA	TRBV6-6	TRBJ2-7	NA	CASFEGTTPGYEQYF	TGTGCCAGTTTTGAAGGGACAACCCCGGGCTACGAGCAGTACTTC
TRBD2	TRBV7-9	TRBJ2-7	NA	CASSLVAGPYEQYF	TGTGCCAGCAGCTTAGTAGCGGGACCCTACGAGCAGTACTTC
TRBD1	TRBV2	TRBJ1-1	NA	CASRKMTGRGTEAFF	TGTGCCAGCAGAAAAATGACAGGGCGCGGCACTGAAGCTTTCTTT
NA	TRBV7-3	TRBJ2-3	NA	CASSLSDTQYF	TGTGCCAGCAGCCTCTCAGATACGCAGTATTTT
NA	TRBV29-1	TRBJ2-1	NA	CSANTGTQFDEQFF	TGCAGCGCCAATACCGGGACCCAATTTGACGAGCAGTTCTTC
NA	TRBV7-8	TRBJ1-4	NA	CASSLDEKLFF	TGTGCCAGCAGCTTAGATGAAAAACTGTTTTTT
NA	TRBV5-4	TRBJ1-1	NA	CASSWGRGLNTEAFF	TGTGCCAGCAGCTGGGGCCGGGGTTTGAACACTGAAGCTTTCTTT
NA	TRBV5-1	TRBJ1-1	NA	CASSLDLKSAEAFF	TGCGCCAGCAGCTTGGACCTAAAGAGCGCTGAAGCTTTCTTT
NA	TRBV28	TRBJ2-7	NA	CASTKGGLSYEQYF	TGTGCCAGCACCAAAGGAGGACTATCCTACGAGCAGTACTTC
NA	TRBV27	TRBJ2-1	NA	CASSLVAVNEQFF	TGTGCCAGCAGTTTAGTAGCGGTCAATGAGCAGTTCTTC
TRBD1	TRBV7-6	TRBJ1-4	NA	CASSFSTGGGEKLFF	TGTGCCAGCAGCTTCTCGACAGGGGGTGGGGAAAAACTGTTTTTT
NA	TRBV12-5	TRBJ2-4	NA	CASSSEGDIQYF	TGTGCTAGCTCTTCAGAGGGGGACATTCAGTACTTC